Listed below are T cell receptor beta chains from one sample, sequenced in a study of blood T cell repertoires in COVID-19. Produced via immunoSEQ multiplex PCR; TCRdb's table is partial and in-frame only. The table includes 100,000 to 150,000 clones, about 89% detected once. The sequenced sample consisted of peripheral blood. The source is a man over 45 with active or convalescent COVID-19. The CDR3 runs from the conserved cysteine through the conserved F or W. D genes are given only for firm matches. Clone size is given for some rows only: seen once, a few or many times, or a class if the clone is expanded.

j_gene: TRBJ1-2; abundance: -; d_gene: -; v_gene: TRBV19; CDR3aa: CASSKGDYGYTF; CDR3nt: TGTGCCAGTAGTAAGGGGGACTATGGCTACACCTTC
j_gene: TRBJ2-4; abundance: -; d_gene: -; v_gene: TRBV24-1; CDR3aa: CATRGPGNIQYF; CDR3nt: TGTGCCACCAGGGGGCCAGGAAACATTCAGTACTTC
j_gene: TRBJ1-4; abundance: -; d_gene: -; v_gene: TRBV12-3/TRBV12-4; CDR3aa: CASSLWAGEKLFF; CDR3nt: TGTGCCAGCAGTTTATGGGCCGGAGAAAAACTGTTTTTT
j_gene: TRBJ1-2; abundance: -; d_gene: -; v_gene: TRBV21-1; CDR3aa: CASSKARFDRGLGYTF; CDR3nt: TGTGCCAGCAGCAAAGCGAGGTTTGACAGGGGGCTAGGCTACACCTTC
j_gene: TRBJ2-5; abundance: -; d_gene: TRBD2; v_gene: TRBV2; CDR3aa: CASTSGALQETQYF; CDR3nt: TGTGCCAGCACCAGCGGGGCCCTCCAAGAGACCCAGTACTTC
j_gene: TRBJ1-5; abundance: -; d_gene: -; v_gene: TRBV7-2; CDR3aa: CASSFPGGSQPQHF; CDR3nt: TGTGCCAGCAGCTTCCCGGGGGGTTCACAGCCCCAGCATTTT
j_gene: TRBJ2-1; abundance: -; d_gene: TRBD2; v_gene: TRBV9; CDR3aa: CASSTRLAGTYNEQFF; CDR3nt: TGTGCCAGCAGCACCCGTCTAGCGGGGACTTACAATGAGCAGTTCTTC
j_gene: TRBJ2-7; abundance: -; d_gene: -; v_gene: TRBV21-1; CDR3aa: CASSKAERDSSYEQYF; CDR3nt: TGTGCCAGCAGCAAAGCTGAGAGGGATAGCTCCTACGAGCAGTACTTC
j_gene: TRBJ2-1; abundance: once; d_gene: -; v_gene: TRBV12-3/TRBV12-4; CDR3aa: CASKRQYNEQFF; CDR3nt: TGTGCCAGCAAGCGGCAGTACAATGAGCAGTTCTTC
j_gene: TRBJ2-1; abundance: -; d_gene: -; v_gene: TRBV3-1/TRBV3-2; CDR3aa: CASSTTGASGNEQFF; CDR3nt: TGTGCCAGCAGCACGACAGGGGCTAGCGGCAATGAGCAGTTCTTC
j_gene: TRBJ2-7; abundance: -; d_gene: TRBD2; v_gene: TRBV28; CDR3aa: CASRSPGLAGGPTYEQYF; CDR3nt: TGTGCCAGCAGATCGCCGGGACTAGCGGGAGGGCCTACCTACGAGCAGTACTTC
j_gene: TRBJ2-1; abundance: once; d_gene: -; v_gene: TRBV20-1; CDR3aa: CSASTGSEQFF; CDR3nt: TGCAGTGCTAGTACCGGTAGTGAGCAGTTCTTC
j_gene: TRBJ2-2; abundance: -; d_gene: TRBD1; v_gene: TRBV19; CDR3aa: CASSRTGDTGELFF; CDR3nt: TGTGCCAGTAGTAGGACAGGGGACACCGGGGAGCTGTTTTTT
j_gene: TRBJ2-7; abundance: -; d_gene: -; v_gene: TRBV24-1; CDR3aa: CATSATTNPYEQYF; CDR3nt: TGTGCCACCAGTGCCACCACTAACCCGTACGAGCAGTACTTC
j_gene: TRBJ2-3; abundance: -; d_gene: TRBD1; v_gene: TRBV24-1; CDR3aa: CATSDPGTGFADTQYF; CDR3nt: TGTGCCACCAGTGATCCCGGGACAGGGTTTGCAGATACGCAGTATTTT
j_gene: TRBJ1-5; abundance: -; d_gene: -; v_gene: TRBV5-5; CDR3aa: CASSLGHSNQPQHF; CDR3nt: TGTGCCAGCAGCTTAGGACATAGCAATCAGCCCCAGCATTTT
j_gene: TRBJ2-3; abundance: -; d_gene: -; v_gene: TRBV7-9; CDR3aa: CASSFSTDTQYF; CDR3nt: TGTGCCAGCAGCTTTTCAACAGATACGCAGTATTTT
j_gene: TRBJ2-1; abundance: -; d_gene: -; v_gene: TRBV5-4; CDR3aa: CASSLVGGPSYNEQFF; CDR3nt: TGTGCCAGCAGCTTGGTCGGGGGTCCGTCCTACAATGAGCAGTTCTTC
j_gene: TRBJ2-5; abundance: -; d_gene: TRBD2; v_gene: TRBV5-1; CDR3aa: CASSLRRLAGQETQYF; CDR3nt: TGCGCCAGCAGCTTGCGCCGACTAGCGGGACAAGAGACCCAGTACTTC
j_gene: TRBJ1-4; abundance: once; d_gene: -; v_gene: TRBV19; CDR3aa: CASSIIVNEKLFF; CDR3nt: TGTGCCAGTAGTATTATAGTTAATGAAAAACTGTTTTTT
j_gene: TRBJ1-2; abundance: once; d_gene: TRBD1; v_gene: TRBV28; CDR3aa: CATQGALGGYTF; CDR3nt: TGTGCCACACAGGGGGCGCTTGGTGGCTACACCTTC
j_gene: TRBJ1-6; abundance: -; d_gene: -; v_gene: TRBV5-4; CDR3aa: CASSLMEDSPLHF; CDR3nt: TGTGCCAGCAGCTTGATGGAGGATTCACCCCTCCACTTT
j_gene: TRBJ1-5; abundance: -; d_gene: TRBD1; v_gene: TRBV7-9; CDR3aa: CASSLKGAGQPQHF; CDR3nt: TGTGCCAGCAGCTTGAAGGGGGCGGGTCAGCCCCAGCATTTT
j_gene: TRBJ2-1; abundance: -; d_gene: -; v_gene: TRBV3-1/TRBV3-2; CDR3aa: CASSQGNTVLVNEQFF; CDR3nt: TGTGCCAGCAGCCAAGGCAATACGGTCCTAGTCAATGAGCAGTTCTTC
j_gene: TRBJ2-2; abundance: once; d_gene: -; v_gene: TRBV6-4; CDR3aa: CASSERSSVTGELFF; CDR3nt: TGTGCCAGCAGTGAAAGGTCTAGCGTGACCGGGGAGCTGTTTTTT
j_gene: TRBJ1-1; abundance: -; d_gene: -; v_gene: TRBV5-1; CDR3aa: CASTGGRDTEAFF; CDR3nt: TGCGCCAGCACGGGGGGGCGCGACACTGAAGCTTTCTTT
j_gene: TRBJ2-5; abundance: -; d_gene: TRBD1; v_gene: TRBV19; CDR3aa: CASSARLPGQGQETQYF; CDR3nt: TGTGCCAGTAGTGCCCGGTTGCCGGGACAGGGGCAAGAGACCCAGTACTTC
j_gene: TRBJ1-1; abundance: -; d_gene: -; v_gene: TRBV29-1; CDR3aa: CSTQGRGTEAFF; CDR3nt: TGCAGTACCCAGGGGCGAGGCACTGAAGCTTTCTTT
j_gene: TRBJ1-6; abundance: -; d_gene: -; v_gene: TRBV3-1/TRBV3-2; CDR3aa: CASSQDIGGRNSPLHF; CDR3nt: TGTGCCAGCAGCCAAGATATCGGGGGGCGGAATTCACCCCTCCACTTT
j_gene: TRBJ1-1; abundance: once; d_gene: TRBD1; v_gene: TRBV19; CDR3aa: CASSIVAKGQRNTEAFF; CDR3nt: TGTGCCAGTAGTATAGTTGCGAAGGGACAGCGGAACACTGAAGCTTTCTTT
j_gene: TRBJ2-6; abundance: once; d_gene: -; v_gene: TRBV5-1; CDR3aa: CASSLVLGERAGANVLTF; CDR3nt: TGCGCCAGCAGCTTGGTGCTCGGGGAAAGGGCTGGGGCCAACGTCCTGACTTTC
j_gene: TRBJ2-7; abundance: -; d_gene: -; v_gene: TRBV12-3/TRBV12-4; CDR3aa: CASSRSRVGEQYF; CDR3nt: TGTGCCAGCAGTCGATCCAGGGTTGGCGAGCAGTACTTC
j_gene: TRBJ2-5; abundance: -; d_gene: -; v_gene: TRBV7-2; CDR3aa: CASSLVSQKETQYF; CDR3nt: TGTGCCAGCAGCTTAGTATCCCAGAAAGAGACCCAGTACTTC
j_gene: TRBJ1-2; abundance: -; d_gene: -; v_gene: TRBV5-1; CDR3aa: CASSPVGQGDEGYTF; CDR3nt: TGCGCCAGCAGCCCCGTCGGCCAGGGTGACGAAGGCTACACCTTC
j_gene: TRBJ2-1; abundance: -; d_gene: TRBD2; v_gene: TRBV18; CDR3aa: CASSPRPSGGSYNEQFF; CDR3nt: TGTGCCAGCTCACCACGCCCTAGCGGGGGCTCCTACAATGAGCAGTTCTTC
j_gene: TRBJ2-2; abundance: -; d_gene: TRBD2; v_gene: TRBV11-3; CDR3aa: CASSPTSGRTGELFF; CDR3nt: TGTGCCAGCAGCCCCACTAGCGGGAGAACCGGGGAGCTGTTTTTT
j_gene: TRBJ2-7; abundance: -; d_gene: TRBD1; v_gene: TRBV6-2/TRBV6-3; CDR3aa: CASSYDRDRDSYEQYF; CDR3nt: TGTGCCAGCAGTTACGACCGGGACAGGGATTCCTACGAGCAGTACTTC
j_gene: TRBJ2-3; abundance: -; d_gene: TRBD2; v_gene: TRBV4-3; CDR3aa: CASSRAGGGADTQYF; CDR3nt: TGCGCCAGCAGCCGAGCGGGGGGCGGGGCAGATACGCAGTATTTT
j_gene: TRBJ2-7; abundance: few; d_gene: TRBD1; v_gene: TRBV30; CDR3aa: CAWSGTLQGNSYEQYF; CDR3nt: TGTGCCTGGAGTGGAACGTTACAGGGGAATTCCTACGAGCAGTACTTC
j_gene: TRBJ1-6; abundance: -; d_gene: -; v_gene: TRBV21-1; CDR3aa: CASSKGRNLSYNSPLHF; CDR3nt: TGTGCCAGCAGCAAAGGGAGGAACCTCTCCTATAATTCACCCCTCCACTTT
j_gene: TRBJ2-2; abundance: -; d_gene: TRBD1; v_gene: TRBV23-1; CDR3aa: CASSHAQTLRGQGYGELFF; CDR3nt: TGCGCCAGCAGTCATGCGCAAACATTAAGGGGACAGGGGTACGGGGAGCTGTTTTTT
j_gene: TRBJ2-2; abundance: -; d_gene: TRBD2; v_gene: TRBV7-2; CDR3aa: CASSSKAGGTGELFF; CDR3nt: TGTGCCAGCAGCTCGAAAGCGGGGGGCACCGGGGAGCTGTTTTTT
j_gene: TRBJ1-2; abundance: -; d_gene: -; v_gene: TRBV2; CDR3aa: CASSLIGGVNYGYTF; CDR3nt: TGTGCCAGCAGCCTCATAGGGGGGGTCAACTATGGCTACACCTTC
j_gene: TRBJ1-2; abundance: -; d_gene: TRBD1; v_gene: TRBV28; CDR3aa: CASSSSDRDRNYGYTF; CDR3nt: TGTGCCAGCAGTTCGTCCGACAGGGACCGTAACTATGGCTACACCTTC
j_gene: TRBJ2-7; abundance: -; d_gene: TRBD2; v_gene: TRBV30; CDR3aa: CAWSVGTSPSYEQYF; CDR3nt: TGTGCCTGGAGTGTAGGGACTAGCCCTTCCTACGAGCAGTACTTC
j_gene: TRBJ1-1; abundance: -; d_gene: TRBD1; v_gene: TRBV18; CDR3aa: CASSALSQSGGSLMNTEAFF; CDR3nt: TGTGCCAGCTCAGCATTGTCGCAGTCAGGGGGCTCATTAATGAACACTGAAGCTTTCTTT
j_gene: TRBJ2-3; abundance: -; d_gene: -; v_gene: TRBV3-1/TRBV3-2; CDR3aa: CASSPWASQTHTDTQYF; CDR3nt: TGTGCCAGCAGCCCATGGGCCTCACAGACGCACACAGATACGCAGTATTTT
j_gene: TRBJ2-3; abundance: -; d_gene: -; v_gene: TRBV5-1; CDR3aa: CASSLTRGTDTQYF; CDR3nt: TGCGCCAGCAGCTTGACTCGGGGCACAGATACGCAGTATTTT
j_gene: TRBJ1-2; abundance: -; d_gene: -; v_gene: TRBV29-1; CDR3aa: CSLGGDGYTF; CDR3nt: TGCAGCCTTGGGGGGGATGGCTACACCTTC
j_gene: TRBJ2-5; abundance: once; d_gene: TRBD2; v_gene: TRBV28; CDR3aa: CASRRLAGPSGETQYF; CDR3nt: TGTGCCAGCAGACGACTAGCGGGACCGAGCGGGGAGACCCAGTACTTC
j_gene: TRBJ1-1; abundance: once; d_gene: TRBD1; v_gene: TRBV5-6; CDR3aa: CASSLDWWTGGNTEAFF; CDR3nt: TGTGCCAGCAGCTTGGATTGGTGGACAGGGGGCAACACTGAAGCTTTCTTT
j_gene: TRBJ1-4; abundance: once; d_gene: TRBD1; v_gene: TRBV9; CDR3aa: CASSTRTGLNEKLFF; CDR3nt: TGTGCCAGCAGCACCCGGACAGGGTTAAATGAAAAACTGTTTTTT
j_gene: TRBJ1-2; abundance: -; d_gene: -; v_gene: TRBV14; CDR3aa: CASSHLGGPSSYGYTF; CDR3nt: TGTGCCAGCAGCCACCTCGGAGGCCCAAGCAGCTATGGCTACACCTTC
j_gene: TRBJ1-5; abundance: -; d_gene: TRBD1; v_gene: TRBV7-2; CDR3aa: CASSGQGGLGNQPQHF; CDR3nt: TGTGCCAGCAGCGGACAGGGCGGTCTGGGCAATCAGCCCCAGCATTTT
j_gene: TRBJ1-2; abundance: -; d_gene: TRBD1; v_gene: TRBV19; CDR3aa: CASSATGSYGYTF; CDR3nt: TGTGCCAGTAGTGCGACAGGGTCCTATGGCTACACCTTC
j_gene: TRBJ1-6; abundance: -; d_gene: -; v_gene: TRBV19; CDR3aa: CASSIGQGSAYNSPLHF; CDR3nt: TGTGCCAGTAGTATCGGGCAGGGGAGCGCCTATAATTCACCCCTCCACTTT
j_gene: TRBJ2-5; abundance: -; d_gene: TRBD1; v_gene: TRBV12-3/TRBV12-4; CDR3aa: CASSYRGRETQYF; CDR3nt: TGTGCCAGCAGCTACAGGGGGCGGGAGACCCAGTACTTC
j_gene: TRBJ2-3; abundance: -; d_gene: TRBD2; v_gene: TRBV5-1; CDR3aa: CASSPGLAGGTDTQYF; CDR3nt: TGCGCCAGCAGCCCGGGACTAGCGGGGGGCACAGATACGCAGTATTTT
j_gene: TRBJ1-6; abundance: -; d_gene: TRBD1; v_gene: TRBV5-1; CDR3aa: CASSPGGDSPLHF; CDR3nt: TGCGCCAGCAGCCCAGGGGGCGATTCACCCCTCCACTTT